These T cell receptor beta chains were read from a single sample in a study of identical twins. MiXCR, applied by TCRdb to the 5' RACE reads, yields one record per CDR3 protein. The repertoire holds about 920,000 distinct CDR3 sequences, with roughly an eighth as singletons. This sample was shared with a second study, whose subject was yellow fever vaccine responses in identical twins.

The sequenced sample consisted of PBMCs. These receptors were taken from a woman between 18 and 29 years old in good health. The CDR3 runs from the conserved cysteine through the conserved F or W. Each record gives: D gene, clone size, V gene, J gene, CDR3 DNA, CDR3 protein. A D gene is named only where the DNA matches it firmly. Size tells how often a clone was seen (once, few, many) or the class of an expanded clone, and some rows leave it out.

-	many	TRBV29-1	TRBJ2-7	TGCAGCGTTGGGGGTAGCCTTTACGAGCAGTACTTC	CSVGGSLYEQYF
-	-	TRBV21-1	TRBJ1-5	TGTGCCAGCAGCAAAGGGCTGGCGTCTTATAGCAATCAGCCCCAGCATTTT	CASSKGLASYSNQPQHF
-	-	TRBV3-1	TRBJ2-1	TGTGCCAGCAGCCGGGGGACCACCTACAATGAGCAGTTCTTC	CASSRGTTYNEQFF
-	many	TRBV5-1	TRBJ1-4	TGCGCCAGCAGCCCCTGGGGGACGGAGAGTGAAAAACTGTTTTTT	CASSPWGTESEKLFF
TRBD2	-	TRBV4-2	TRBJ2-2	TGTGCCAGCAGCCAAGGAGGACTAGCGGGGGCGATCAACACCGGGGAGCTGTTTTTT	CASSQGGLAGAINTGELFF
TRBD1	many	TRBV5-1	TRBJ1-6	TGCGCCAGCAGGAAGACAGGGGATTCACCCCTCCACTTT	CASRKTGDSPLHF
TRBD2	once	TRBV4-1	TRBJ2-3	TGCGCCAGCAGCCCGACTAGCGGGAAGGCAGATACGCAGTATTTT	CASSPTSGKADTQYF
-	-	TRBV19	TRBJ2-3	TGTGCCAGTTTAGAACACGGCACAGATACGCAGTATTTT	CASLEHGTDTQYF
TRBD1	few	TRBV20-1	TRBJ2-7	TGCAGTGCAACCATCCGGGACAGGGGGACCTACGAGCAGTACTTC	CSATIRDRGTYEQYF
-	few	TRBV6-5	TRBJ2-2	TGTGCCAGCAGTTCCATTAGCGCAGGAAGGACCGGGGAGCTGTTTTTT	CASSSISAGRTGELFF
TRBD1	-	TRBV27	TRBJ2-1	TGTGCCAGCAGGAGCTGGGACAGTAACAATGAGCAGTTCTTC	CASRSWDSNNEQFF
-	-	TRBV7-9	TRBJ2-2	TGTGCCAGCAGCGGACGGGGACAAGCCCCCGGGGAGCTGTTTTTT	CASSGRGQAPGELFF
TRBD1	few	TRBV7-2	TRBJ2-5	TGTGCCAGCAGCTCACAGGGGGCCGAGACCCAGTACTTC	CASSSQGAETQYF
-	few	TRBV12-3/TRBV12-4	TRBJ1-5	TGTGCCAGCAGATCACCTACAGATAGCAATCAGCCCCAGCATTTT	CASRSPTDSNQPQHF
-	-	TRBV12-3/TRBV12-4	TRBJ1-1	TGTGCCAGCAGTTTCATAGAAAACACTGAAGCTTTCTTT	CASSFIENTEAFF
-	-	TRBV5-1	TRBJ2-5	TGCGCCAGCAGCCGACTCTTAGTCCAAGAGACCCAGTACTTC	CASSRLLVQETQYF
-	-	TRBV21-1	TRBJ2-5	TGTGCCAGCAGCAAGCTTAACCGGGACAGCCAAGAGACCCAGTACTTC	CASSKLNRDSQETQYF
-	many	TRBV29-1	TRBJ1-1	TGCAGCGGGGGAACTCTTGGCACTGAAGCTTTCTTT	CSGGTLGTEAFF
-	many	TRBV12-3/TRBV12-4	TRBJ1-6	TGTGCCAGCAGTCAAGACAGAAATTCACCCCTCCACTTT	CASSQDRNSPLHF
-	-	TRBV10-3	TRBJ1-6	TGTGCCATCAGTGACAGGGCCTCCTATAATTCACCCCTCCACTTT	CAISDRASYNSPLHF
-	few	TRBV6-2/TRBV6-3	TRBJ2-3	TGTGCCAGCAGTTACGGGGGTCTAGCGACTAGCACAGATACGCAGTATTTT	CASSYGGLATSTDTQYF
-	-	TRBV5-1	TRBJ1-1	TGCGCCAGCAGCTTAAGAGGTCTTCTTATGAACACTGAAGCTTTCTTT	CASSLRGLLMNTEAFF
-	many	TRBV7-8	TRBJ2-2	TGTGCCAGCAGCTTAGTTGGGGTGGCCGGGGAGCTGTTTTTT	CASSLVGVAGELFF
TRBD2	-	TRBV6-1	TRBJ2-3	TGTGCCAGCAGAGGACTAGCGGGGGGCCAAGGGGATACGCAGTATTTT	CASRGLAGGQGDTQYF
TRBD2	few	TRBV6-1	TRBJ2-1	TGTGCCAGCAGTGAACTAGCGGAGCAAGTCAATGAGCAGTTCTTC	CASSELAEQVNEQFF
-	-	TRBV28	TRBJ2-1	TGTGCCAGCAGTAATATCGGCGCCTACAATGAGCAGTTCTTC	CASSNIGAYNEQFF
-	few	TRBV12-3/TRBV12-4	TRBJ1-3	TGTGCCAGCAGTGTCGCTGCCCGGGCAAACACCATATATTTT	CASSVAARANTIYF
-	few	TRBV28	TRBJ2-1	TGTGCCAGCAGTCCCCCCCCCGACCAGAACTACAATGAGCAGTTCTTC	CASSPPPDQNYNEQFF
TRBD1	-	TRBV20-1	TRBJ1-1	TGCAGTGCCAAACCGGGACAGGGGACGAACACTGAAGCTTTCTTT	CSAKPGQGTNTEAFF
-	-	TRBV20-1	TRBJ2-2	TGCAGTGCCTCTATGGAAAGCGGTAACACCGGGGAGCTGTTTTTT	CSASMESGNTGELFF
-	many	TRBV3-1	TRBJ1-1	TGTGCCAGCAGCCGCACGAACACTGAAGCTTTCTTT	CASSRTNTEAFF
TRBD2	-	TRBV7-8	TRBJ2-3	TGTGCCAGCAGCTTAGGGCTCGGGACTAGCGGACGCACAGATACGCAGTATTTT	CASSLGLGTSGRTDTQYF
TRBD2	-	TRBV9	TRBJ2-1	TGTGCCAGCAGCTCCCCCCCAGCGGGAGGGCCATACAATGAGCAGTTCTTC	CASSSPPAGGPYNEQFF
TRBD1	few	TRBV20-1	TRBJ1-4	TGCAGTGCTAGAGTAGGCTGGACAGGGAATGAAAAACTGTTTTTT	CSARVGWTGNEKLFF
-	many	TRBV4-1	TRBJ2-1	TGCGCCAGCAGCCCCGGACCGGGAGCGGGCTACAATGAGCAGTTCTTC	CASSPGPGAGYNEQFF
-	many	TRBV29-1	TRBJ2-2	TGCAGCGTGTGTGGGAACACCGGGGAGCTGTTTTTT	CSVCGNTGELFF
TRBD1	few	TRBV5-1	TRBJ2-5	TGCGCCAGCAGCGGGTACGGGACAGGAGAACAAGAGACCCAGTACTTC	CASSGYGTGEQETQYF
-	few	TRBV12-3/TRBV12-4	TRBJ2-1	TGTGCCAGCAGCCCCGGGACACCTGCCTACAATGAGCAGTTCTTC	CASSPGTPAYNEQFF
-	many	TRBV12-3/TRBV12-4	TRBJ2-2	TGTGCCAGCAGTTGGAGGCAGAACACCGGGGAGCTGTTTTTT	CASSWRQNTGELFF
-	few	TRBV15	TRBJ2-5	TGTGCCACCAGCAGAGATCCGGGCAGGGGATTGACCCAGTACTTC	CATSRDPGRGLTQYF
TRBD2	few	TRBV12-3/TRBV12-4	TRBJ2-3	TGTGCCAGCAGTCCCCCCCGGACTAGCGGGGCCACAGATACGCAGTATTTT	CASSPPRTSGATDTQYF
-	few	TRBV6-1	TRBJ2-1	TGTGCCAGCAGTGAAGGGGCTCCGGTTCACAATGAGCAGTTCTTC	CASSEGAPVHNEQFF
-	few	TRBV20-1	TRBJ2-1	TGCAGTGCTAGACCTCTAGAGATTATGGGGTTCTACAATGAGCAGTTCTTC	CSARPLEIMGFYNEQFF
-	many	TRBV3-1	TRBJ2-2	TGTGCCAGCAGCGATACCGGGGAGCTGTTTTTT	CASSDTGELFF
-	-	TRBV19	TRBJ1-2	TGTGCCAGTAGTAACGGGCCCGTCCGAACGGGCTACACCTTC	CASSNGPVRTGYTF
-	-	TRBV6-5	TRBJ1-1	TGTGCCAGCAGTTACTCGAATTTGGGCACTGAAGCTTTCTTT	CASSYSNLGTEAFF
-	few	TRBV4-1	TRBJ2-3	TGCGCCAGCAGCCAAGATCATCCAGGAGCGGCCTTAGATACGCAGTATTTT	CASSQDHPGAALDTQYF
TRBD2	-	TRBV10-3	TRBJ2-1	TGTGCCATCAGCAGCAGCGGGAGTCCCGGTGAGCAGTTCTTC	CAISSSGSPGEQFF
-	-	TRBV5-1	TRBJ2-4	TGCGCCAGCAGCCAAGGGGGCAAAAACATTCAGTACTTC	CASSQGGKNIQYF
TRBD2	-	TRBV28	TRBJ2-2	TGTGCCAGCAGTTTCCAACTAGCGGGTAACACCGGGGAGCTGTTTTTT	CASSFQLAGNTGELFF
TRBD2	-	TRBV27	TRBJ2-3	TGTGCCAGCAGTTTAGTAGGACTAGCGGGAGGTGGGAGCACAGATACGCAGTATTTT	CASSLVGLAGGGSTDTQYF
-	few	TRBV7-8	TRBJ2-7	TGTGCCAGCGGACTCGACAGCCCTACCTTC	CASGLDSPTF
-	few	TRBV7-9	TRBJ1-2	TGTGCCAGCAGCTTAGCGGGGAGGGAACCCTATGGCTACACCTTC	CASSLAGREPYGYTF